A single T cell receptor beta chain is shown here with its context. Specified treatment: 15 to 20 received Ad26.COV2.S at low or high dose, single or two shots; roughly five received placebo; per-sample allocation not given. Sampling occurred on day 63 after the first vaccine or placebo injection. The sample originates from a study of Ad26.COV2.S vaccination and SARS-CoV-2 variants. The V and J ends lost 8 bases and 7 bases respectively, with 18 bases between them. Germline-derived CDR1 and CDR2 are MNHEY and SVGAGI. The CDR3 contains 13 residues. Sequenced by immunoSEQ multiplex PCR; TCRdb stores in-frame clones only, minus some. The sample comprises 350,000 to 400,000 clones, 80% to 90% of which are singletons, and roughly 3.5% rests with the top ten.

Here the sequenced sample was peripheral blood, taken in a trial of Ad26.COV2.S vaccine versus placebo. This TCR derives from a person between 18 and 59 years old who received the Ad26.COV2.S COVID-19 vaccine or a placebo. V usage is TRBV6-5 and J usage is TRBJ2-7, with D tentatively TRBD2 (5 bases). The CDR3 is CASRTKGETEQYF. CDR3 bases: TGTGCCAGCCGGACGAAGGGAGAGACGGAGCAGTACTTC.